Listed here are 26 T cell receptor beta chains from one sample, sequenced in a study of cytomegalovirus exposure and HLA in healthy donors. 13 Jbeta primers and 60 Vbeta primers were used for the PCR. Clones were read by immunoSEQ multiplex PCR, and TCRdb kept only the in-frame ones, dropping some. The sample shows about 120,000 clones, 80% to 90% of them seen only once. The sequencing input was PBMCs. These receptors were obtained from a male donor in good health and CMV-seropositive.

The genes are TRBV28 and TRBJ1-5; possible D gene TRBD1, 5 bases. Trimming removed 5 bases from V and 4 bases from J, with 12 bases in between. The CDR3 sequence is 14 residues long. CDR1 and CDR2 from the germline V gene are MDHEN and SYDVKM. This chain's CDR3 is CASSGGMRNQPQHF. CDR3 nucleotides: TGTGCCAGCAGTGGGGGGATGAGAAATCAGCCCCAGCATTTT. The complete variable domain, with remaining parts taken from reference TRBV28 and TRBJ1-5, reads DVKVTQSSRYLVKRTGEKVFLECVQDMDHENMFWYRQDPGLGLRLIYFSYDVKMKEKGDIPEGYSVSREKKERFSLILESASTNQTSMYLCASSGGMRNQPQHFGDGTRLSIL.

This clone was seen a few times. The chain couples TRBV6-5 to TRBJ2-2; D is uncertain. This CDR3 contains 12 residues. CDR1 MNHEY and CDR2 SVGAGI come from the germline V gene. Trimming left V 7 bases short and J 1 base short, with 4 bases between. CDR3 sequence reads: CASTRNTGELFF. The CDR3 coding sequence is TGTGCCAGCACCCGGAACACCGGGGAGCTGTTTTTT.

This CDR3 reads CASSPQGSGNTIYF. For the CDR3, the DNA is TGTGCCAGTAGTCCCCAGGGATCTGGAAACACCATATATTTT. This chain links TRBV19 with TRBJ1-3, with D tentatively TRBD1 (5 bases). Trimming removed 5 bases at V and 1 base at J, with 9 bases between. The CDR3 has 14 residues. Germline V lookup: CDR1 LNHDA, CDR2 SQIVND (reference sequence).

V usage is TRBV10-3 and J usage is TRBJ2-1, with D possibly being TRBD2 (5 bases). The germline CDR1 and CDR2 sequences are ENHRY and SYGVKD. This CDR3 contains 14 residues. V shed 4 bases and J shed 8 bases, with 15 bases lying between them. The CDR3 coding sequence is TGTGCCATCAGTGCCACGGGGAAAGGCGATGAGCAGTTCTTC. Protein product: CAISATGKGDEQFF.

This clone was found a few times. The chain carries TRBV19 and TRBJ2-3; maybe TRBD2 (6 bases). The germline gives CDR1 LNHDA, CDR2 SQIVND (reference sequence). Between the trimmed V and J ends, which lost 10 bases and 4 bases, there was a span of 15 bases. The CDR3 spans 13 residues. CDR3 nucleotide sequence: TGTGCCACCCGGGCCCCGGGGGCAGATACGCAGTATTTT. Encoded protein: CATRAPGADTQYF.

The V gene is TRBV6-6, the J gene TRBJ1-2; unclear D gene. CDR1 MNHNY and CDR2 SVGAGI come from the germline V gene (reference sequence). The CDR3 spans 13 residues. V was shortened by 0 bases and J by 8 bases, with 10 bases between the two germline ends. CDR3 coding DNA: TGTGCCAGCAGTTACTCGCAGGAAGCAGGCTACACCTTC. Amino acid sequence: CASSYSQEAGYTF.

The V and J genes are TRBV7-3 and TRBJ2-1; 10 bases map to TRBD2. V lost 5 bases, J lost 3 bases, and 4 bases stayed unmatched. Germline CDR1 SGHTA, CDR2 FQGTGA. The CDR3 spans 15 residues. DNA for the CDR3: TGTGCCAGCAGCCCAGCTAGCGGGAGCTACAATGAGCAGTTCTTC. Translation gives CASSPASGSYNEQFF.

This chain's CDR3 is CATSGTVNQPQHF. CDR3 nucleotides: TGTGCCACCTCCGGGACAGTTAATCAGCCCCAGCATTTT. The rearrangement uses TRBV19 and TRBJ1-5; 7 positions agree with TRBD1. Per the germline V gene, CDR1 is LNHDA and CDR2 is SQIVND (reference sequence). Losses at the gene ends were 10 bases for V and 4 bases for J; bases not matched to a gene: 7. There are 13 residues in the CDR3.

The gene calls are TRBV7-9 and TRBJ2-1; no firm D call. Trimming left V 1 base short and J 3 bases short, with 13 bases between. The CDR3 covers 16 residues. Germline CDR1 and CDR2: SEHNR and FQNEAQ (reference sequence). The DNA for the CDR3 is TGTGCCAGCAGCTTAGGGCTGCAGAAATACTACAATGAGCAGTTCTTC. This codes for CASSLGLQKYYNEQFF.

The chain recombines TRBV9 with TRBJ2-1; TRBD1 agrees at 8 bases. Looked up from germline, CDR1 is SGDLS and CDR2 is YYNGEE. The CDR3 is made up of 13 amino acids. V shed 7 bases and J 7 bases; nucleotides not matched to a gene: 7. The CDR3 nucleotides read TGTGCCAGCGCGGGCCGGGACAGGAATGAGCAGTTCTTC. Translation gives CASAGRDRNEQFF. Looking up the rest from reference TRBV9 and TRBJ2-1 gives the full variable domain: DSGVTQTPKHLITATGQRVTLRCSPRSGDLSVYWYQQSLDQGLQFLIQYYNGEERAKGNILERFSAQQFPDLHSELNLSSLELGDSALYFCASAGRDRNEQFFGPGTRLTVL.

V and J are TRBV19 and TRBJ2-2; possible D gene TRBD2, 5 bases. This CDR3 region has 15 residues. Trimming shortened V by 4 bases and J by 6 bases, and 15 bases separated the two germline ends. Germline CDR1 and CDR2: LNHDA and SQIVND (reference sequence). The chain's CDR3 is CASSSGVDYPGELFF. The CDR3 DNA follows: TGTGCCAGTAGTAGTGGCGTCGACTATCCCGGGGAGCTGTTTTTT.

The gene calls are TRBV9 and TRBJ2-7, with D unresolved. CDR1 is SGDLS and CDR2 is YYNGEE in the germline V gene. Between the trimmed V and J ends, which lost 1 base and 12 bases, there was a span of 17 bases. This CDR3 comprises 13 residues. In DNA form, the CDR3 reads TGTGCCAGCAGCGTATTTAGGCGGTTAGAAGGGTACTTC. Translated, it gives CASSVFRRLEGYF.

V and J are TRBV11-2 and TRBJ1-5, with D unclear. V lost 0 bases and J lost 1, with 4 bases in between. There are 14 residues in the CDR3. The germline V gene encodes CDR1 SGHAT and CDR2 FQNNGV. The CDR3 is CASSLDISNQPQHF. DNA for the CDR3: TGTGCCAGCAGCTTAGACATCAGCAATCAGCCCCAGCATTTT.

The chain carries TRBV18 and TRBJ1-4; perhaps TRBD1 as D (6 bases). V was cut by 3 bases and J by 7 bases, with 12 bases left in between. Germline loops: CDR1 KGHSH, CDR2 LQKENI. This CDR3 has 14 residues. DNA for the CDR3: TGTGCCAGCTCACCCGGACAGAGTCTTGAAAAACTGTTTTTT. Protein: CASSPGQSLEKLFF.

This clone occurred a few times. J is TRBJ2-5 and V is TRBV4-2; D is possibly TRBD1 or TRBD2 (5 bases each). The J call may be in error: the DNA end matches TRBJ2-7 better. Germline CDR1 and CDR2: LGHNA and YNFKEQ. The CDR3 totals 15 residues. CDR3 amino acids: CASSQVTGTDYEQYF. The CDR3 DNA is TGTGCCAGCAGCCAAGTTACGGGGACGGACTACGAGCAGTACTTC.

The chain joins TRBV19 to TRBJ2-1; TRBD2 matches 7 bases. The V gene's germline CDR1 is LNHDA and CDR2 SQIVND (reference sequence). Trimming cost V 5 bases and J 10 bases; bases outside gene matches: 2. The CDR3 sequence is 11 residues long. CDR3 amino acids: CASSLGGEQFF. The CDR3 DNA follows: TGTGCCAGTAGTCTGGGGGGGGAGCAGTTCTTC.

The V gene is TRBV7-2, the J gene TRBJ2-7, with 7 bases that match TRBD2. CDR3 length: 14 residues. V shed 2 bases, J shed 2 bases, and the junction held 3 bases outside the gene matches. CDR1 and CDR2 from the germline V gene are SGHTA and FQGNSA. The CDR3 loop reads CASSLSGAPYEQYF. CDR3 coding DNA: TGTGCCAGCAGCTTAAGCGGGGCCCCCTACGAGCAGTACTTC.

The chain recombines TRBV7-2 with TRBJ2-7; TRBD2 matches 10 bases. This CDR3 region has 15 residues. Germline assignment: CDR1 SGHTA and CDR2 FQGNSA. With 0 bases clipped from V and 5 bases from J, the junction kept 4 bases outside the gene matches. Written as DNA, the CDR3 is TGTGCCAGCAGCTTAGCACTAGCGGGAAAGAACGAGCAGTACTTC. Its translation is CASSLALAGKNEQYF.

Only a few counts were recorded for this clone. This rearrangement joins TRBV7-9 to TRBJ1-1, with 8 bases identical to TRBD1. V lost 5 bases and J lost 3; bases outside the gene matches: 2. This CDR3 contains 13 residues. Germline V lookup: CDR1 SEHNR, CDR2 FQNEAQ (reference sequence). The CDR3 DNA follows: TGTGCCAGCAGCCCGGGACAGGACACTGAAGCTTTCTTT. Residues: CASSPGQDTEAFF.

The chain joins TRBV20-1 to TRBJ1-1; D unresolved. The V gene lost 0 bases and the J gene lost 9 bases, with 5 bases spanning the gap. This CDR3 is built from 10 residues. Germline CDR1 and CDR2: DFQATT and SNEGSKA (reference sequence). CDR3 loop: CSARDNQAFF. In nucleotides, the CDR3 is TGCAGTGCTAGAGATAATCAAGCTTTCTTT.

This clone was recorded a few times. The chain couples TRBV14 to TRBJ2-5; 7 bases are a match to TRBD2. Germline CDR1 SGHDN, CDR2 FVKESK. This CDR3 has 16 amino acids. Germline trimming cut 1 base from V and 5 bases from J; bases unmatched to any gene: 10. DNA for the CDR3: TGTGCCAGCAGCCAAGGGTCAGGGAGGGTCCAGGAGACCCAGTACTTC. Residues: CASSQGSGRVQETQYF.

The chain links TRBV19 to TRBJ2-7, with 9 positions matching TRBD1. J lost 4 bases, V lost 4 bases, and 11 bases had no gene match. This CDR3 has 16 residues. CDR1 LNHDA and CDR2 SQIVND come from the germline V gene (reference sequence). In DNA, the CDR3 is TGTGCCAGTAGTACCCTGGCGGGGACAGGGCAATACGAGCAGTACTTC. It is translated as CASSTLAGTGQYEQYF.

The V gene is TRBV6-1, the J gene TRBJ1-5; TRBD1 aligns across 9 bases. Per germline, CDR1 MNHNS and CDR2 SASEGT. CDR3 size: 14 residues. The trim removed 5 bases at V and 5 bases at J, leaving 4 bases unmatched. The CDR3 sequence: CASSPRQGDQPQHF. The CDR3 DNA follows: TGTGCCAGCAGTCCCCGACAGGGGGATCAGCCCCAGCATTTT.

V and J are TRBV7-3 and TRBJ2-3; TRBD2 aligns across 9 bases. The CDR3 is made up of 15 amino acids. Per germline, CDR1 SGHTA and CDR2 FQGTGA. The V and J ends lost 4 bases and 8 bases, in that order; junction bases with no gene match: 10. Written as DNA, the CDR3 is TGTGCCAGCAGCTCCGACCCGGGCGGGAGGGGTACGCAGTATTTT. Translated, it gives CASSSDPGGRGTQYF.

The genes are TRBV19 and TRBJ2-2, with 8 bases lining up with TRBD2. Germline assignment: CDR1 LNHDA and CDR2 SQIVND (reference sequence). This CDR3 has 15 amino acids. J was trimmed by 7 bases and V by 2 bases; bases with no gene match: 6. CDR3 loop: CASSISSGNVGELFF. CDR3 coding DNA: TGTGCCAGTAGTATAAGTAGCGGGAACGTCGGGGAGCTGTTTTTT.

The V call is TRBV27, the J call TRBJ2-3; no reliable D call. Germline V CDR1 and CDR2: MNHEY, SMNVEV (reference sequence). V dropped 0 bases and J dropped 5 bases, with 6 bases sitting between them. This CDR3 contains 13 residues. CDR3 in DNA: TGTGCCAGCAGTTTATCGAGGATAGATACGCAGTATTTT. Its translation is CASSLSRIDTQYF.